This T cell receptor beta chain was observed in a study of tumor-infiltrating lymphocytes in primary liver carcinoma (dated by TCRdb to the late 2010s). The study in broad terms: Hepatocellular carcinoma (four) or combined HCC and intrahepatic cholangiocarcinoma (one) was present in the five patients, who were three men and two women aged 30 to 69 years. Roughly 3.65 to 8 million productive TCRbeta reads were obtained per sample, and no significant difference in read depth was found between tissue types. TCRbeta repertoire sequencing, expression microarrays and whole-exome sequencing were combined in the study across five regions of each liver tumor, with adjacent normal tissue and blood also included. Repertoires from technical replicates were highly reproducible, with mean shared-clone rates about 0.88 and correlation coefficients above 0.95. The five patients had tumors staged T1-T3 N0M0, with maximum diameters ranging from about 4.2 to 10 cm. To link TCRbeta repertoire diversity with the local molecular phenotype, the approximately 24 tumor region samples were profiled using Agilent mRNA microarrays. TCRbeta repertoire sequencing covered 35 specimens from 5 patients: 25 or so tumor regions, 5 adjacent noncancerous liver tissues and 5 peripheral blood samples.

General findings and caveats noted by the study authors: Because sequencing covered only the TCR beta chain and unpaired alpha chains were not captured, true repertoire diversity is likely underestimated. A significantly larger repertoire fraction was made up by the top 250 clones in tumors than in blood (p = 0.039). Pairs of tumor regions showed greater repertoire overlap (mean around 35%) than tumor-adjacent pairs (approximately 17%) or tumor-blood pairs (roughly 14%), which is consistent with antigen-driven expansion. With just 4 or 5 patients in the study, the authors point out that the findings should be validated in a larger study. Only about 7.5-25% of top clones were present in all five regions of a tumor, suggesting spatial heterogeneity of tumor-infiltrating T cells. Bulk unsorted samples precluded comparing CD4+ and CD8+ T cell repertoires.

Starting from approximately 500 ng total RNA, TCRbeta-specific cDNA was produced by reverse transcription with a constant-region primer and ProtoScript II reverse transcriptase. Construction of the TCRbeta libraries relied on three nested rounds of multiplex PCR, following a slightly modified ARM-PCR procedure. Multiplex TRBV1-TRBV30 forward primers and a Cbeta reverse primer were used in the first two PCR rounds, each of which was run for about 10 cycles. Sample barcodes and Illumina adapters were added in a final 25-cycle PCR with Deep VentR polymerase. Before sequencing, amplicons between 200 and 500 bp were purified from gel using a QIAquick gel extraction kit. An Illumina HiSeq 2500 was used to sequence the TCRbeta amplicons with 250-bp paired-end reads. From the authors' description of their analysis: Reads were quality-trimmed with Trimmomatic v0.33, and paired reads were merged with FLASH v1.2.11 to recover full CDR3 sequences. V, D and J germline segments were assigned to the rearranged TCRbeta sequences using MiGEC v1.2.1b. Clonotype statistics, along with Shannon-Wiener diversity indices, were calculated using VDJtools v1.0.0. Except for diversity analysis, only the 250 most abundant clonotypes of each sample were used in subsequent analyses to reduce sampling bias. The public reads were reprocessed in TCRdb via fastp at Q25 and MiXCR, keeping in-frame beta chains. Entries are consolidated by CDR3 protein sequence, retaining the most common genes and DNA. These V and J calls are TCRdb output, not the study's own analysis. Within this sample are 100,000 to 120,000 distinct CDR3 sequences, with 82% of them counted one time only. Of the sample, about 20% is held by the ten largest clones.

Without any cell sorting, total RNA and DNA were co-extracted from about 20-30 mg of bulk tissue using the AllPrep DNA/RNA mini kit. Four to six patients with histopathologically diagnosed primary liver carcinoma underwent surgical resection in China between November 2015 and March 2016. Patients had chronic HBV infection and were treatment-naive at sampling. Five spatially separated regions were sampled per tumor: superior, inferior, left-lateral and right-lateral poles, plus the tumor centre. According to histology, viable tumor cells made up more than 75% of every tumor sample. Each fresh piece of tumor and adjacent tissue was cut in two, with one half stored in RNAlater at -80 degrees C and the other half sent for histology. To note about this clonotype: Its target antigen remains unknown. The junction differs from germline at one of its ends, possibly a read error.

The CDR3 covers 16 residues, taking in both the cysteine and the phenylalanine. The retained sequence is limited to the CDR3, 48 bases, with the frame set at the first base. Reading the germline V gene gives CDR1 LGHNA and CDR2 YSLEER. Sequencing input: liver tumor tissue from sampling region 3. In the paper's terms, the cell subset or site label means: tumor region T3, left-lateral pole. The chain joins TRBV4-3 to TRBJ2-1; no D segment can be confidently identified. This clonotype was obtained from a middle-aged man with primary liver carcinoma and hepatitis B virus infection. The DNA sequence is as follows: TGCACCAACAGCCAAGATCCCTACTCAGAATACAATGAGCAGTTCTTT. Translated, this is CTNSQDPYSEYNEQFF.